The next 14 T cell receptor beta chains were all read from a single sample in a study of vaccination effects on CD4 cells after COVID-19. No cognate antigen is known for these TCRs. Clones were read by immunoSEQ multiplex PCR, and TCRdb kept only the in-frame ones, dropping some. The table records more than 50,000 clones, about 80% of them present only once. Sequencing followed a ViraFEST assay step that expanded antigen-specific CD4+ T cells with viral peptide pools. A 10-day culture period preceded the isolation of CD4+ T cells. Participants completed two doses of the BNT162b2 or mRNA-1273 vaccine. This sample comprised CD4+ T cells from PBMCs cultured with HCoV-OC43 spike peptides, obtained after COVID-19 vaccination. Described subset: HCoV-OC43 spike overlapping peptide pool stimulation. The receptors were sampled from a human donor who received a COVID-19 vaccine.

The genes are TRBV7-2 and TRBJ2-1; a possible D gene is TRBD2 (7 bases). The germline CDR1 and CDR2 sequences are SGHTA and FQGNSA. V was cut by 5 bases and J by 1 base, with 15 bases left in between. The CDR3 contains 16 residues. The CDR3 loop reads CASSAKGGPSYNEQFF. CDR3 DNA sequence: TGTGCCAGCAGCGCGAAGGGGGGGCCGTCCTACAATGAGCAGTTCTTC.

The V and J genes are TRBV5-8 and TRBJ2-1, with D uncertain. V lost 1 base to trimming and J lost 0 bases, with 14 bases between them. Per germline, CDR1 SGHTS and CDR2 YDEGEE. This CDR3 region has 17 residues. CDR3 in amino acids: CASSLRHLPSSYNEQFF. The CDR3 DNA is TGTGCCAGCAGCTTGCGGCACCTTCCGAGCTCCTACAATGAGCAGTTCTTC. The full variable domain, its missing parts supplied by reference TRBV5-8 and TRBJ2-1, is EAGVTQSPTHLIKTRGQQATLRCSPISGHTSVYWYQQALGLGLQFLLWYDEGEERNRGNFPPRFSGRQFPNYSSELNVNALELEDSALYLCASSLRHLPSSYNEQFFGPGTRLTVL.

This CDR3 is CASSLDRAGNTIYF. The CDR3 nucleotides are TGTGCCAGCAGCTTAGACAGGGCTGGAAACACCATATATTTT. The rearrangement joins TRBV7-2 to TRBJ1-3, with D maybe TRBD1 (6 bases). Germline V lookup: CDR1 SGHTA, CDR2 FQGNSA. There are 14 residues in the CDR3. The germline V and J ends were trimmed by 1 base and 2 bases, with 6 bases remaining between them.

This chain links TRBV2 with TRBJ2-2; D possibly corresponds to TRBD1 (6 bases). V lost 7 bases and J lost 3, with 12 bases in between. Germline V CDR1 and CDR2: SNHLY, FYNNEI. This CDR3 contains 14 residues. CDR3 region: CASKKSGDTGELFF. The CDR3 DNA is TGTGCCAGCAAGAAATCAGGGGACACCGGGGAGCTGTTTTTT.

The CDR3 sequence: CASSQEWGTPYEQYV. In DNA, the CDR3 is TGCGCCAGCAGCCAAGAATGGGGCACCCCCTACGAGCAGTACGTC. The genes are TRBV4-1 and TRBJ2-7, with a weak D call TRBD1 (5 bases). V lost 0 bases, J lost 2 bases, and 11 bases lay in between. CDR1 and CDR2 (germline): MGHRA, YSYEKL. The CDR3 has 15 residues.

The sample holds a few counts of this clone. The rearrangement joins TRBV21-1 to TRBJ2-7. TRBV21-1 is classified as a pseudogene. The CDR3 length is 17 residues. The CDR3 spells CASSKVSPRGGTYEQYV. The CDR3 DNA sequence: TGTGCCAGCAGCAAAGTCTCCCCCAGGGGAGGCACCTACGAGCAGTACGTC.

V usage is TRBV7-2 and J usage is TRBJ1-5, with D possibly being TRBD1 (6 bases). V shed 2 bases and J shed 4 bases, with 15 bases lying between them. The germline V gene has CDR1 SGHTA and CDR2 FQGNSA. The length of the CDR3 is 16 residues. This CDR3 is CASSLMAGTINQPQHF. CDR3 nucleotides: TGTGCCAGCAGCTTAATGGCAGGGACAATTAATCAGCCCCAGCATTTT.

The chain couples TRBV6-5 to TRBJ1-2, with a weak D call TRBD1 (5 bases). Germline values: CDR1 MNHEY, CDR2 SVGAGI. The CDR3 runs to 14 residues. Trimming stripped 0 bases from V and 11 bases from J, with 16 bases between. Here the CDR3 reads CASSYSGRVGGYTF. The CDR3 bases are TGTGCCAGCAGTTACTCGGGCAGGGTGGGGGGGTACACCTTC.

This chain uses TRBV2 with TRBJ2-1, with a tentative D call TRBD2 (5 bases). The CDR3 has 13 residues. Trimming removed 8 bases from V and 10 bases from J, with 18 bases in between. Germline lookup yields CDR1 SNHLY and CDR2 FYNNEI. The CDR3 reads CASSVGLADEQFF. CDR3 sequence (DNA): TGTGCCAGCTCTGTTGGCCTAGCCGACGAGCAGTTCTTC.

V usage is TRBV24-1 and J usage is TRBJ1-5; maybe TRBD1 (6 bases). CDR1 KGHDR and CDR2 SFDVKD come from the germline V gene. V was shortened by 4 bases and J by 4 bases, with 10 bases between the two germline ends. This CDR3 has 14 residues. Here the CDR3 reads CATSEAGANQPQHF. The CDR3 nucleotides read TGTGCCACCAGTGAAGCAGGGGCGAATCAGCCCCAGCATTTT.

The V gene is TRBV2, the J gene TRBJ1-2; TRBD1 agrees at 8 bases. Germline loops: CDR1 SNHLY, CDR2 FYNNEI. The CDR3 consists of 15 residues. V lost 6 bases to trimming and J lost 4 bases; unmatched junction nucleotides: 10. The CDR3 region has the DNA TGTGCCAGCAGCCCGGACAGGGTAATGGGCTATGGCTACACCTTC. Protein: CASSPDRVMGYGYTF.

This clone has only a few counts. The CDR3 region has the DNA TGCAGCGTTGTTTGGTCGGGTTCAGGCAGGGGGTACACCTTC. Translating it yields CSVVWSGSGRGYTF. The chain joins TRBV29-1 to TRBJ1-2; TRBD1 aligns across 7 bases. Unmatched junction bases numbered 16, after V lost 4 bases and J lost 11 bases. The CDR3 has 14 residues. Germline V CDR1 and CDR2: SQVTM, ANQGSEA.

This chain links TRBV7-2 with TRBJ2-3, with D possibly matching TRBD2 (6 bases). The CDR3 spans 14 residues. The germline V gene encodes CDR1 SGHTA and CDR2 FQGNSA. V lost 0 bases and J 5 bases, leaving 9 bases between the germline ends. The CDR3 spells CASSLADGGDTQYF. The CDR3 nucleotides are TGTGCCAGCAGCTTAGCCGACGGGGGAGATACGCAGTATTTT.

The chain recombines TRBV4-3 with TRBJ2-5; D remains unclear. CDR1 and CDR2 from the germline V gene are LGHNA and YSLEER. The CDR3 has 13 amino acids. Trimming took 1 base from V and 5 from J, leaving 8 bases between them. As DNA, the CDR3 is TGCGCCAGCAGCCAAGGGATGGGGGAGACCCAGTACTTC. This encodes CASSQGMGETQYF.